A single sample is the source of the 10 T cell receptor beta chains below, sequenced in a study of T cells in Graves' hyperthyroidism and ophthalmopathy. RNA transcripts were the template for amplifying TCR beta CDR3 regions. Initially, a first-round RT-PCR of the TCR CDR3 employed the HTBI primer set. MiXCR was run by TCRdb on the multiplex PCR reads, yielding one entry per CDR3 protein. Of hundreds of thousands of distinct CDR3 sequences in the sample, roughly 13% were seen once. Source material: blood. All receptors derive from a woman aged 18-30 years with Graves' hyperthyroidism.

A few counts support this clonotype. The chain has TRBV9 and TRBJ2-3; perhaps TRBD2 as D (6 bases). Trimming removed 3 bases from V and 4 bases from J, with 12 bases in between. CDR1 is SGDLS, CDR2 YYNGEE, per germline. The length of the CDR3 is 14 residues. CDR3 DNA sequence: TGTGCCAGCAGCGACGGGGGTTGGGCAGATACGCAGTATTTT. As protein: CASSDGGWADTQYF.

This clonotype was found a few times. The V gene is TRBV9, the J gene TRBJ2-3, with TRBD2 matching over 13 bases. The V and J ends lost 3 bases and 6 bases, in that order; junction bases with no gene match: 7. Germline-derived CDR1 and CDR2 are SGDLS and YYNGEE. The CDR3 is made up of 16 amino acids. The CDR3 DNA sequence: TGTGCCAGCAGCGCCGGACTAGCGGGGGAGAGGGATACGCAGTATTTT. Translating it yields CASSAGLAGERDTQYF. Complete variable domain (other parts from reference TRBV9 and TRBJ2-3): DSGVTQTPKHLITATGQRVTLRCSPRSGDLSVYWYQQSLDQGLQFLIQYYNGEERAKGNILERFSAQQFPDLHSELNLSSLELGDSALYFCASSAGLAGERDTQYFGPGTRLTVL.

Ten or more counts support this clonotype. The chain joins TRBV7-2 to TRBJ1-2; no definite D call. V dropped 1 base and J dropped 2 bases, with 8 bases sitting between them. The germline V gene has CDR1 SGHTA and CDR2 FQGNSA. The CDR3 sequence is 14 residues long. The CDR3 loop is CASSLGPTNYGYTF. DNA of the CDR3: TGTGCCAGCAGCTTAGGACCGACAAACTATGGCTACACCTTC.

J is TRBJ1-2 and V is TRBV20-1; 7 positions agree with TRBD1. Losses at the gene ends were 5 bases for V and 4 bases for J; bases not matched to a gene: 10. Germline loops: CDR1 DFQATT, CDR2 SNEGSKA (reference sequence). The CDR3 spans 14 residues. CDR3 sequence (DNA): TGCAGTGCTTTAGACAGGGAGGGATTCTATGGCTACACCTTC. It translates to CSALDREGFYGYTF.

The V gene is TRBV5-4, the J gene TRBJ2-3; 11 bases fit TRBD2. Germline V CDR1 and CDR2: SGHNT, YYREEE (reference sequence). The ends lost 2 bases at V and 7 bases at J; junction bases unmatched: 12. The CDR3 sequence is 17 residues long. DNA for the CDR3: TGTGCCAGCAGCTTCGGGACTAGCGGAACCTCGGGGAATACGCAGTATTTT. The encoded protein is CASSFGTSGTSGNTQYF.

Worth noting for this clonotype: A much larger clone differs from this one at a single base, so this may be a read error. The chain employs TRBV29-1 and TRBJ1-1; D unresolved. Per germline, CDR1 SQVTM and CDR2 ANQGSEA. This CDR3 comprises 13 residues. V dropped 7 bases and J dropped 0 bases, with 12 bases sitting between them. The CDR3 DNA reads TGCAGCGCTCCCCCTGACATGAACACTGAAGCTTTCTTT. This codes for CSAPPDMNTEAFF.

This clonotype was seen many times. J is TRBJ2-1 and V is TRBV2; D could derive from TRBD1 or TRBD2 (7 bases each). CDR1 and CDR2 (germline): SNHLY, FYNNEI. Trimming took 11 bases from V and 0 from J, leaving 17 bases between them. The CDR3 sequence is 15 residues long. The CDR3 protein is CALEGGDSSYNEQFF. In nucleotides, the CDR3 is TGTGCCCTTGAGGGGGGGGACAGCTCCTACAATGAGCAGTTCTTC.

This clonotype showed up many times. This chain links TRBV20-1 with TRBJ1-2; maybe TRBD1 (5 bases). Per germline, CDR1 DFQATT and CDR2 SNEGSKA (reference sequence). V lost 6 bases and J 7 bases, leaving 18 bases between the germline ends. The CDR3 runs 13 residues. CDR3 bases: TGCAGTGCCCCAAAATTAGGGGAAGCTGGCTACACCTTC. Its translation: CSAPKLGEAGYTF.

This clonotype was observed at least ten times. The chain carries TRBV11-1 and TRBJ2-7; D is ambiguous. The V gene lost 7 bases and the J gene lost 3 bases, with 13 bases spanning the gap. This CDR3 has 13 residues. The V gene's germline CDR1 is SGHAT and CDR2 FQDESV (reference sequence). The CDR3: CASTVALNYEQYF. The CDR3 DNA sequence: TGTGCCAGCACCGTCGCGTTGAACTACGAGCAGTACTTC.

This clonotype was seen at least ten times. The chain joins TRBV12-5 to TRBJ1-2; TRBD1 matches at 11 bases. After removal of 6 bases from V and 4 bases from J, the junction contained 7 bases not matched to a gene. CDR3 length equals 15 residues. CDR1 and CDR2 (germline): LGHNT, FRNRAP. The CDR3 spells CASGPGTGGSYGYTF. The CDR3 bases are TGTGCTAGTGGGCCTGGGACAGGGGGATCCTATGGCTACACCTTC. The whole variable domain, remainder taken from reference TRBV12-5 and TRBJ1-2, is DARVTQTPRHKVTEMGQEVTMRCQPILGHNTVFWYRQTMMQGLELLAYFRNRAPLDDSGMPKDRFSAEMPDATLATLKIQPSEPRDSAVYFCASGPGTGGSYGYTFGSGTRLTVV.